Shown below are 32 T cell receptor beta chains from a single sample sequenced in a study of shared clonotypes between healthy human individuals. Assay: immunoSEQ multiplex PCR; the TCRdb copy retains only in-frame clones and omits some. The sample consists of roughly 1,500,000 clones, around 98% of them appearing once. The sequenced material came from naive CD4+ T cells sorted from blood. Subset defined: CD45RA+ positively selected. These TCRs come from a young man in good health.

The chain recombines TRBV7-8 with TRBJ1-1, with TRBD1 matching 8 bases. V lost 5 bases and J lost 1; bases outside the gene matches: 12. This CDR3 is built from 17 residues. Germline V gene sequence: CDR1 SGHVS, CDR2 FQNEAQ. The CDR3: CASSPQISTGANTEAFF. The CDR3 bases are TGTGCCAGCAGCCCTCAAATATCGACAGGGGCGAACACTGAAGCTTTCTTT.

The CDR3 loop is CASNPPNTEAFF. CDR3 nucleotides: TGTGCCAGCAACCCGCCGAACACTGAAGCTTTCTTT. The rearrangement joins TRBV2 to TRBJ1-1; D ambiguous. This CDR3 comprises 12 residues. Germline lookup yields CDR1 SNHLY and CDR2 FYNNEI. Trimming removed 7 bases from V and 1 base from J, with 7 bases in between.

This clone was counted a single time. Other DNA sequences in this sample translate to the same CDR3. The rearrangement uses TRBV5-1 and TRBJ2-1, with D uncertain. The CDR3 is 15 amino acids. Trimming took 0 bases from V and 0 from J, leaving 7 bases between them. Germline loops: CDR1 SGHRS, CDR2 YFSETQ. CDR3 amino acids: CASSLASGSYNEQFF. For the CDR3, the DNA is TGCGCCAGCAGCTTGGCCAGTGGCTCCTACAATGAGCAGTTCTTC.

This clone is a singleton in its sample. J is TRBJ2-7 and V is TRBV29-1; D gene unclear. The V end was cut by 4 bases, the J end by 2 bases, with 18 bases between. Germline CDR1 SQVTM, CDR2 ANQGSEA. The CDR3 contains 15 residues. The CDR3 protein is CSVVPATEPTYEQYF. The DNA of the CDR3 is TGCAGCGTTGTCCCCGCAACAGAACCAACCTACGAGCAGTACTTC.

This clone appeared a single time. V gene TRBV4-3 combines with J gene TRBJ2-2, with TRBD1 matching over 9 bases. The CDR3 totals 19 residues. Germline trimming cut 5 bases from V and 6 bases from J; bases unmatched to any gene: 19. Germline CDR1 and CDR2: LGHNA and YSLEER. The CDR3 reads CASSLLGETGGLFSGELFF. The CDR3 DNA reads TGCGCCAGCAGCTTACTTGGAGAGACAGGGGGGTTGTTTTCCGGGGAGCTGTTTTTT.

This clone has a single count. This sequence joins TRBV28 and TRBJ1-2; possibly TRBD1 for D (5 bases). The CDR3 covers 13 residues. The germline V and J ends were trimmed by 6 bases and 4 bases, with 12 bases remaining between them. In germline, CDR1 is MDHEN, CDR2 SYDVKM. As DNA, the CDR3 is TGTGCCAGCAGAGTTGGTGGGGGCTATGGCTACACCTTC. Translating gives CASRVGGGYGYTF.

V usage is TRBV4-1 and J usage is TRBJ2-7; 7 bases map to TRBD1. V trimming: 4 bases; J trimming: 4 bases; junction bases outside the gene matches: 22. CDR1 is MGHRA and CDR2 is YSYEKL in the germline V gene. This CDR3 region has 19 residues. In DNA form, the CDR3 reads TGCGCCAGCAGCCGAAACACGGACAGGTCGGTCGGGCTCCATTACGAGCAGTACTTC. It codes for CASSRNTDRSVGLHYEQYF.

V usage is TRBV29-1 and J usage is TRBJ2-1, with D hard to call. CDR1 is SQVTM, CDR2 ANQGSEA, per germline. Deletions cut 0 bases from V and 8 bases from J, with 8 bases between. There are 12 residues in the CDR3. CDR3 region: CSVEDLSDEQFF. The DNA for the CDR3 is TGCAGCGTTGAAGATCTAAGCGATGAGCAGTTCTTC.

The chain joins TRBV30 to TRBJ1-4, with a possible D match to TRBD1 (5 bases). V lost 8 bases and J 6 bases, leaving 19 bases between the germline ends. From germline, CDR1 is GTSNPN and CDR2 SVGIG (reference sequence). The CDR3 is made up of 14 amino acids. CDR3 coding DNA: TGTGCCAGCGCTCCCGGGACGCCGGATGAAAAACTGTTTTTT. Protein sequence: CASAPGTPDEKLFF. Drawing the rest from reference TRBV30 and TRBJ1-4, the complete variable domain is SQTIHQWPATLVQPVGSPLSLECTVEGTSNPNLYWYRQAAGRGLQLLFYSVGIGQISSEVPQNLSASRPQDRQFILSSKKLLLSDSGFYLCASAPGTPDEKLFFGSGTQLSVL.

The rearrangement joins TRBV7-8 to TRBJ2-4; D is uncertain. Per germline, CDR1 SGHVS and CDR2 FQNEAQ. The CDR3 has 19 residues. Trimming took off 2 bases at V and 1 base at J, with 21 bases between the two ends. The CDR3 region is CASSLTDTPVGWAKNIQYF. CDR3 in DNA: TGTGCCAGCAGCTTAACAGATACCCCCGTCGGTTGGGCCAAAAACATTCAGTACTTC.

The chain recombines TRBV29-1 with TRBJ1-5; unclear D gene. Germline V gene sequence: CDR1 SQVTM, CDR2 ANQGSEA. The CDR3 is made up of 13 amino acids. Trimming removed 6 bases from V and 4 bases from J, with 13 bases in between. CDR3 bases: TGCAGCGTGACTACGGTGGAGAATCAGCCCCAGCATTTT. It encodes CSVTTVENQPQHF. Combining the CDR3 with reference TRBV29-1 and TRBJ1-5 gives the whole variable domain SAVISQKPSRDICQRGTSLTIQCQVDSQVTMMFWYRQQPGQSLTLIATANQGSEATYESGFVIDKFPISRPNLTFSTLTVSNMSPEDSSIYLCSVTTVENQPQHFGDGTRLSIL.

Here the CDR3 DNA reads TGCAGCGTTAGTGGACGGTTCTATGGCTACACCTTC. Amino acid sequence: CSVSGRFYGYTF. The gene calls are TRBV29-1 and TRBJ1-2; D remains unclear. V lost 5 bases and J lost 4, with 11 bases in between. CDR1 is SQVTM, CDR2 ANQGSEA, per germline. The CDR3 covers 12 residues.

This chain uses TRBV5-1 with TRBJ2-5; D is possibly TRBD2 (6 bases). Trimming took 4 bases from V and 2 from J, leaving 12 bases between them. Germline CDR1 and CDR2: SGHRS and YFSETQ. The CDR3 has 14 amino acids. The CDR3 is CASSPWTTQETQYF. The DNA of the CDR3 is TGCGCCAGCAGCCCTTGGACTACTCAAGAGACCCAGTACTTC.

This clone appeared a single time. The V call is TRBV2, the J call TRBJ2-1; the match to TRBD2 covers 8 bases. CDR1 is SNHLY, CDR2 FYNNEI, per germline. Trimming took 6 bases from V and 8 from J; bases not matched to a gene: 9. The CDR3 covers 14 residues. CDR3 DNA: TGTGCCAGCAGGGGCAGCGGGAGTAGCCATGAGCAGTTCTTC. It is translated as CASRGSGSSHEQFF.

The chain carries TRBV5-1 and TRBJ2-2; no definite D call. The germline V and J ends were trimmed by 7 bases and 1 base, with 14 bases remaining between them. The CDR3 loop spans 15 amino acids. The germline CDR1 and CDR2 sequences are SGHRS and YFSETQ. The CDR3 is CASAPLPLNTGELFF. In DNA, the CDR3 is TGCGCCAGCGCCCCCCTCCCGTTGAACACCGGGGAGCTGTTTTTT.

The V gene is TRBV5-6, the J gene TRBJ1-1, with 9 bases that match TRBD1. V was clipped by 4 bases and J by 4 bases; unmatched bases: 2. This CDR3 comprises 13 residues. Looked up from germline, CDR1 is SGHDT and CDR2 is YYEEEE. CDR3 bases: TGTGCCAGCAGCATGACAGGGGGCACTGAAGCTTTCTTT. This translates into CASSMTGGTEAFF.

The chain has TRBV5-1 and TRBJ2-7, with TRBD1 matching over 9 bases. V dropped 2 bases and J dropped 4; count of bases not matched to a gene: 7. Germline CDR1 SGHRS, CDR2 YFSETQ. The CDR3 consists of 15 residues. CDR3 sequence reads: CASSFRDRDTYEQYF. DNA for the CDR3: TGCGCCAGCAGCTTCCGGGACAGGGATACGTACGAGCAGTACTTC.

The rearrangement links TRBV5-6 to TRBJ2-3; TRBD2 matches at 10 bases. Germline V gene data show CDR1 as SGHDT and CDR2 as YYEEEE. The CDR3 consists of 17 residues. Trimming cost V 1 base and J 5 bases; bases outside gene matches: 10. CDR3 sequence (DNA): TGTGCCAGCAGCTTGCCCCTTTTAGCGGGAGGTAAAGATACGCAGTATTTT. As protein: CASSLPLLAGGKDTQYF. Full variable domain (missing parts from reference TRBV5-6 and TRBJ2-3): DAGVTQSPTHLIKTRGQQVTLRCSPKSGHDTVSWYQQALGQGPQFIFQYYEEEERQRGNFPDRFSGHQFPNYSSELNVNALLLGDSALYLCASSLPLLAGGKDTQYFGPGTRLTVL.

Points on this clone: Other DNA sequences in this specimen translate into the identical CDR3. This sequence joins TRBV4-3 and TRBJ2-7; D perhaps matches TRBD2 (6 bases). Germline assignment: CDR1 LGHNA and CDR2 YSLEER. V was shortened by 0 bases and J by 0 bases, with 9 bases between the two germline ends. The CDR3 loop spans 15 amino acids. The CDR3 region has the DNA TGCGCCAGCAGCCAAGATAGCGGAAACTCCTACGAGCAGTACTTC. Translation gives CASSQDSGNSYEQYF.

The chain carries TRBV11-2 and TRBJ2-3; weak D call: TRBD2 (6 bases). The CDR3 totals 19 residues. Per the germline V gene, CDR1 is SGHAT and CDR2 is FQNNGV. V was trimmed by 1 base and J by 0 bases, leaving 20 bases between them. CDR3 region: CASSLVAMRGSGSTDTQYF. CDR3 DNA: TGTGCCAGCAGCTTAGTTGCCATGAGGGGTAGCGGAAGCACAGATACGCAGTATTTT.

The chain links TRBV5-1 to TRBJ2-2; D unresolved. Germline-derived CDR1 and CDR2 are SGHRS and YFSETQ. The CDR3 totals 14 residues. Trimming left V 4 bases short and J 0 bases short, with 7 bases between. CDR3 region: CASSRVANTGELFF. CDR3 sequence (DNA): TGCGCCAGCAGCAGGGTTGCGAACACCGGGGAGCTGTTTTTT. Supplemented by reference TRBV5-1 and TRBJ2-2, the full variable domain reads KAGVTQTPRYLIKTRGQQVTLSCSPISGHRSVSWYQQTPGQGLQFLFEYFSETQRNKGNFPGRFSGRQFSNSRSEMNVSTLELGDSALYLCASSRVANTGELFFGEGSRLTVL.

This chain links TRBV5-1 with TRBJ1-1; 7 nucleotides align to TRBD1. CDR1 and CDR2 from the germline V gene are SGHRS and YFSETQ. Trimming cost V 4 bases and J 0 bases; bases outside gene matches: 6. This CDR3 region has 15 residues. The CDR3, as DNA: TGCGCCAGCAGCCCCTTGGGACAGCTGAACACTGAAGCTTTCTTT. Residues: CASSPLGQLNTEAFF.

The J gene is TRBJ2-7, the V gene TRBV5-4; D may be TRBD1 (5 bases). This CDR3 has 13 amino acids. Trimming stripped 1 base from V and 6 bases from J, with 11 bases between. Germline CDR1 and CDR2: SGHNT and YYREEE (reference sequence). The CDR3 loop is CASSLTQGREQYF. The CDR3 DNA follows: TGTGCCAGCAGCTTGACTCAGGGCCGCGAGCAGTACTTC.

The rearrangement links TRBV5-1 to TRBJ1-2; D not certain. Germline CDR1 is SGHRS and CDR2 is YFSETQ. This CDR3 is built from 14 residues. The V end lost 4 bases, the J end lost 6 bases, and 16 bases lay between the germline ends. Here the CDR3 reads CASSQRPQLNGYTF. The CDR3 coding sequence is TGCGCCAGCAGCCAGAGGCCTCAACTAAATGGCTACACCTTC.

This chain uses TRBV9 with TRBJ2-7; the match to TRBD2 covers 14 bases. Losses at the gene ends were 3 bases for V and 1 base for J; bases not matched to a gene: 6. Germline V gene sequence: CDR1 SGDLS, CDR2 YYNGEE. The CDR3 spans 17 residues. CDR3 region: CASSAGTSGSWSYEQYF. The CDR3 DNA follows: TGTGCCAGCAGCGCGGGGACTAGCGGGAGTTGGTCCTACGAGCAGTACTTC.

The sample holds one count of this clone. This chain connects TRBV6-4 to TRBJ2-3, with 7 bases that match TRBD2. The trim removed 0 bases at V and 4 bases at J, leaving 4 bases unmatched. The CDR3 extends over 15 amino acids. Germline V gene data show CDR1 as MRHNA and CDR2 as SNTAGT. CDR3 sequence reads: CASSDSGGVADTQYF. As DNA, the CDR3 is TGTGCCAGCAGTGACTCTGGGGGGGTAGCAGATACGCAGTATTTT.

This chain links TRBV7-3 with TRBJ2-7, with D possibly TRBD1 on 5 matching bases. The CDR3 covers 15 residues. The ends were cut back, 5 bases at V and 2 bases at J, with 16 bases in the middle. CDR1 is SGHTA, CDR2 FQGTGA, per germline. For the CDR3, the DNA is TGTGCCAGCAGCCCAGGGTCCGGGCCCGCCTACGAGCAGTACTTC. As protein: CASSPGSGPAYEQYF.

The chain carries TRBV10-3 and TRBJ1-1; D gene unclear. Trimming took off 0 bases at V and 1 base at J, with 9 bases between the two ends. The germline CDR1 and CDR2 sequences are ENHRY and SYGVKD. There are 15 residues in the CDR3. The CDR3 reads CAISESAASNTEAFF. CDR3 in DNA: TGTGCCATCAGTGAGTCTGCCGCCTCGAACACTGAAGCTTTCTTT.

The V gene is TRBV5-6, the J gene TRBJ2-4; D is unresolved. CDR3 length: 13 amino acids. In germline, CDR1 is SGHDT, CDR2 YYEEEE. Trimming took off 3 bases at V and 0 bases at J, with 4 bases between the two ends. The CDR3 here is CASSSLAKNIQYF. The CDR3, as DNA: TGTGCCAGCAGCTCCCTAGCCAAAAACATTCAGTACTTC.

J is TRBJ2-5 and V is TRBV6-5; the match to TRBD2 covers 8 bases. The CDR3 length is 15 residues. The V gene end was trimmed by 10 bases and the J gene end by 5 bases; junction bases not matched to a gene: 15. Germline CDR1 is MNHEY and CDR2 is SVGAGI. The CDR3 bases are TGTGCCACTGGGGTAAACGGGAGGGCCGGGGAGACCCAGTACTTC. Translating it yields CATGVNGRAGETQYF.

Notes on this clone: Other DNA sequences within the sample encode an identical CDR3. V gene TRBV5-4 combines with J gene TRBJ2-7; tentative D call: TRBD1 (6 bases). Looked up from germline, CDR1 is SGHNT and CDR2 is YYREEE (reference sequence). The CDR3 sequence is 13 residues long. The V and J ends lost 0 bases and 3 bases respectively, with 7 bases between them. This CDR3 is CASSLARGYEQYF. DNA for the CDR3: TGTGCCAGCAGCTTGGCCAGGGGCTACGAGCAGTACTTC. Full variable domain (remainder filled in from reference TRBV5-4 and TRBJ2-7): ETGVTQSPTHLIKTRGQQVTLRCSSQSGHNTVSWYQQALGQGPQFIFQYYREEENGRGNFPPRFSGLQFPNYSSELNVNALELDDSALYLCASSLARGYEQYFGPGTRLTVT.

This clone was counted a few times. Other DNA sequences in the sample encode the same CDR3. The rearrangement links TRBV28 to TRBJ2-1; TRBD1 aligns across 7 bases. CDR1 MDHEN and CDR2 SYDVKM come from the germline V gene. The V segment lost 6 bases and the J segment 1 base; nucleotides outside the gene matches: 3. The CDR3 loop spans 14 amino acids. In DNA, the CDR3 is TGTGCCAGCAGGGCAGGGGGTTCCTACAATGAGCAGTTCTTC. It specifies CASRAGGSYNEQFF.